This TCR beta chain comes out of a study of cytomegalovirus exposure and HLA in healthy donors. Study-wide points: In a later analysis, specific HLA alleles were associated with 15,000 or so TCR beta sequences at a 0.05 false discovery rate.

The CDR3 length is 16 residues. V was clipped by 4 bases and J by 4 bases, with 16 bases between them. The germline CDR1 and CDR2 sequences are SGHDN and FVKESK. PCR primers comprised 60 Vbeta and 13 Jbeta primers. The assay was immunoSEQ multiplex PCR, and TCRdb's table has in-frame clones only and misses some. The sample includes nearly 110,000 clones, 70% to 80% of them seen just once. Concerning this clone itself: Its matching antigen is unknown.

This TCR derives from a man between 18 and 29 years old in good health and CMV-seronegative. The sequenced sample was PBMCs. This chain joins TRBV14 and TRBJ2-2, with a possible D match to TRBD1 (5 bases). CDR3 DNA sequence: TGTGCCAGCAGCCTGACTTATCGGACAAGCACCGGGGAGCTGTTTTTT. Amino acids: CASSLTYRTSTGELFF.